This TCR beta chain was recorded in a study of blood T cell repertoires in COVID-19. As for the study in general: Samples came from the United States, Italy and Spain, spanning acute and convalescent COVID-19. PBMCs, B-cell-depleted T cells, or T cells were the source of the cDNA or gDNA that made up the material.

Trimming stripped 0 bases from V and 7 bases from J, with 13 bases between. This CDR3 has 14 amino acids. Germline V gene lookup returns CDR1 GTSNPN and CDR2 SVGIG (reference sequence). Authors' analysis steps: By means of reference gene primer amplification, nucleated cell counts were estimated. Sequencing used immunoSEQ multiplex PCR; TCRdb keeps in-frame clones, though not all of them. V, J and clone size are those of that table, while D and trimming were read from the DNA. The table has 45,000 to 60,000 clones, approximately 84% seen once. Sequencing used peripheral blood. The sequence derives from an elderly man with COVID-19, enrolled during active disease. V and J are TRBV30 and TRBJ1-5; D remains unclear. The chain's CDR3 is CAWSVMSGGQPQHF. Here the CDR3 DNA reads TGTGCCTGGAGTGTAATGTCGGGCGGGCAGCCCCAGCATTTT.